The T cell receptor beta chain described here comes from a study of cytomegalovirus exposure and HLA in healthy donors. The overall study: In a previous analysis, some 110 million unique TCR beta sequences were found from 150 million to 200 million T cells. Among the 398 donors who were genotyped, roughly 85% fell in the genetic ancestry cluster that is associated with self-reported Caucasian donors.

V shed 7 bases and J 2 bases; nucleotides not matched to a gene: 10. Germline V lookup: CDR1 SNHLY, CDR2 FYNNEI. The CDR3 is 16 amino acids. As concerns this clone: The antigen remains unidentified.

Overall study findings and caveats: Among CMV-associated TCR beta chains, most appeared HLA-restricted in a later analysis. With high specificity and sensitivity, the classifier reportedly diagnosed cytomegalovirus status.

The PCR was carried out with 60 Vbeta primers and 13 Jbeta primers. The method was immunoSEQ multiplex PCR; TCRdb's version includes in-frame clones alone and lacks a portion of them. This table holds approximately 180,000 clones, under 80% found once. What was sequenced was PBMCs. This chain connects TRBV2 to TRBJ2-3; 9 bases fit TRBD1. This receptor was obtained from a human donor in good health. The chain's CDR3 is CASTRTGARYTDTQYF. The CDR3 region has the DNA TGTGCCAGCACAAGGACAGGGGCGAGGTACACAGATACGCAGTATTTT.